The 8 T cell receptor beta chains below all came from one sample that was sequenced in a study of a mutant IDH1 vaccine in newly diagnosed glioma. The time point denotes: week 23, last vaccination. One vaccine dose held 300 ug of mutant IDH1 20-mer peptide and came with topical imiquimod. These receptors' antigens are unknown. The repertoire was sequenced with immunoSEQ multiplex PCR; TCRdb's copy has only in-frame clones and lacks some. In the table there are about 82,000 clones, approximately 85% of which are singletons. The specimen was PBMCs, collected from a glioma patient whose treatment included an IDH1 peptide vaccine. Source of these receptors: a man aged 25 to 40 with glioma. Some clones in this sample may be carry-over from other donors' samples.

This chain joins TRBV18 and TRBJ1-3; D call uncertain. Trimming left V 3 bases short and J 4 bases short, with 13 bases between. The CDR3 is 15 residues long. Germline V lookup: CDR1 KGHSH, CDR2 LQKENI. CDR3 sequence reads: CASSPATRGGNTIYF. For the CDR3, the DNA is TGTGCCAGCTCACCGGCAACTCGGGGAGGAAACACCATATATTTT.

V is TRBV5-4 and J is TRBJ2-1, with 7 bases fitting TRBD1. Germline-derived CDR1 and CDR2 are SGHNT and YYREEE (reference sequence). The CDR3 covers 16 residues. Unmatched junction bases numbered 5, after V lost 0 bases and J lost 2 bases. CDR3 region: CASSLGQGSTYNEQFF. DNA of the CDR3: TGTGCCAGCAGCTTGGGACAGGGATCTACCTACAATGAGCAGTTCTTC.

The chain combines TRBV27 with TRBJ1-1; D call uncertain. The CDR3 is 13 residues long. V gave up 2 bases and J gave up 1 base, with 5 bases separating them. CDR1 and CDR2 from the germline V gene are MNHEY and SMNVEV (reference sequence). The CDR3 reads CASSLRQNTEAFF. Here the CDR3 DNA reads TGTGCCAGCAGTTTAAGGCAGAACACTGAAGCTTTCTTT.

As DNA, the CDR3 is TGTGCCAGCAGCGTAGGGTATTACCAAGAGACCCAGTACTTC. This codes for CASSVGYYQETQYF. This chain uses TRBV9 with TRBJ2-5, with no clear D. This CDR3 contains 14 residues. CDR1 is SGDLS and CDR2 is YYNGEE in the germline V gene. Between the trimmed V and J ends, which lost 0 bases and 0 bases, there was a span of 6 bases.

This chain joins TRBV29-1 and TRBJ2-3, with 7 bases aligning to TRBD1. V shed 3 bases, J shed 2 bases, and the junction held 23 bases outside the gene matches. CDR1 and CDR2 from the germline V gene are SQVTM and ANQGSEA. The CDR3 has 20 amino acids. Here the CDR3 reads CSVEGATGWDMSRVTDTQYF. CDR3 in DNA: TGCAGCGTTGAGGGGGCGACAGGGTGGGATATGAGTCGGGTCACAGATACGCAGTATTTT.

V and J are TRBV9 and TRBJ2-1; 9 nucleotides agree with TRBD2. With V trimmed by 5 bases and J by 8 bases, 14 bases remained unmatched. This CDR3 region has 16 residues. In germline, CDR1 is SGDLS, CDR2 YYNGEE. The DNA of the CDR3 is TGTGCCAGCAGAGACCATACGGCGGGAGGGCCGGATGAGCAGTTCTTC. Amino acids: CASRDHTAGGPDEQFF.

The V call is TRBV6-5, the J call TRBJ1-6; tentatively, D is TRBD1 (6 bases). V lost 5 bases and J 6 bases, leaving 11 bases between the germline ends. Germline CDR1 MNHEY, CDR2 SVGAGI. The CDR3 has 14 amino acids. In nucleotides, the CDR3 is TGTGCCAGCAGTAACAGGGTCGCTAATTCACCCCTCCACTTT. Protein product: CASSNRVANSPLHF.

The V call is TRBV7-9, the J call TRBJ2-7, with TRBD1 matching over 9 bases. The CDR3 sequence is 15 residues long. The germline V gene has CDR1 SEHNR and CDR2 FQNEAQ (reference sequence). Trimming at V came to 5 bases and at J to 4 bases, leaving 9 bases not matched to a gene. CDR3 in DNA: TGTGCCAGCAGCCCACCCCGGGACAGGGATTACGAGCAGTACTTC. Translation: CASSPPRDRDYEQYF.